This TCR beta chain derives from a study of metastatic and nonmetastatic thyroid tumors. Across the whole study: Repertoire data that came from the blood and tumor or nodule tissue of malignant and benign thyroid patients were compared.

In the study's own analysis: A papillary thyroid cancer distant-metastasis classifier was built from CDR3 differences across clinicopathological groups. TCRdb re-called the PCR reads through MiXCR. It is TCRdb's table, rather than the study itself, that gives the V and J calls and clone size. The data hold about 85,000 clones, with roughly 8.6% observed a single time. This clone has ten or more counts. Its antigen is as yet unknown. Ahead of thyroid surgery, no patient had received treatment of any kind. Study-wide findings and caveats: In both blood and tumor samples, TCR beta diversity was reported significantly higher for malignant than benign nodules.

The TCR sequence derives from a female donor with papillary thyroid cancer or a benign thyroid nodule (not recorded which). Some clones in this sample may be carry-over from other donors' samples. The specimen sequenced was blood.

This CDR3 reads CASSSWTAGANVLTF. CDR3 bases: TGTGCCAGCAGTAGTTGGACGGCTGGGGCCAACGTCCTGACTTTC. The V call is TRBV28, the J call TRBJ2-6; no definite D call. Per germline, CDR1 MDHEN and CDR2 SYDVKM. Trimming cost V 5 bases and J 2 bases, with 10 bases left between them. CDR3 length: 15 residues.